Below are 27 T cell receptor beta chains sequenced from a single sample in a study of blood T cell repertoires in COVID-19 (dated by TCRdb to the early 2020s). Receptors were amplified or captured by the immunoSEQ multiplex PCR assay. TCRdb re-hosts the immuneACCESS table, in-frame sequences only. Its copies lack some clones; in the studies checked, an unresolved V gene accounts for under half of them, and the cause for the rest is not known. This sample holds about 210,000 clones; around 80% were observed only once. The top ten clones comprise 2% to 2.5% of the sample. The sequencing sample was made of peripheral blood. Receptors were obtained from a man aged 35 to 55 who had recovered from COVID-19.

V usage is TRBV10-3 and J usage is TRBJ1-5; the D is unclear. Trimming cost V 2 bases and J 5 bases, with 7 bases left between them. This CDR3 has 13 residues. Germline V gene data show CDR1 as ENHRY and CDR2 as SYGVKD. The chain's CDR3 is CAISEAVHQPQHF. The CDR3 DNA follows: TGTGCCATCAGTGAGGCAGTCCATCAGCCCCAGCATTTT.

This chain uses TRBV9 with TRBJ1-1; 9 bases match TRBD1. With V trimmed by 3 bases and J by 1 base, 7 bases remained unmatched. Per germline, CDR1 SGDLS and CDR2 YYNGEE. This CDR3 has 16 amino acids. CDR3 loop: CASSAYTGGKNTEAFF. CDR3 nucleotide sequence: TGTGCCAGCAGCGCCTACACAGGGGGCAAGAACACTGAAGCTTTCTTT.

This clone was seen once. The J gene is TRBJ1-2, the V gene TRBV5-1, with D maybe TRBD1 (5 bases). Trimming took 4 bases from V and 8 from J, leaving 15 bases between them. Per germline, CDR1 SGHRS and CDR2 YFSETQ. The CDR3 length is 13 residues. This chain's CDR3 is CASSPNTGSGYTF. The CDR3 region has the DNA TGCGCCAGCAGCCCCAATACAGGATCCGGCTACACCTTC.

The chain is built from TRBV7-2 and TRBJ2-2, with a weak D call TRBD1 (5 bases). V shed 7 bases and J shed 4 bases, with 13 bases lying between them. Germline V lookup: CDR1 SGHTA, CDR2 FQGNSA. The CDR3 spans 14 residues. The CDR3 DNA sequence: TGTGCCAGCAAGGGGCGCTTATCCACCGGGGAGCTGTTTTTT. It yields the protein CASKGRLSTGELFF.

The V and J genes are TRBV11-3 and TRBJ2-5, with TRBD2 identical over 9 bases. Germline CDR1 is SGHNT and CDR2 is YENEEA. This CDR3 contains 14 residues. The V segment lost 3 bases and the J segment 4 bases; nucleotides outside the gene matches: 3. CDR3 in DNA: TGTGCCAGCAGCTTTAGCGGGAGAGGAGAGACCCAGTACTTC. Protein product: CASSFSGRGETQYF.

Concerning this clone: This same CDR3 is encoded by further DNA sequences in the sample. The genes are TRBV3-1 (or the pseudogene TRBV3-2) and TRBJ1-1; D uncertain. The germline gives CDR1 LGHDT, CDR2 YNNKEL (reference sequence). The CDR3 loop spans 15 amino acids. V was pared by 1 base and J by 5 bases, with 14 bases between. In nucleotides, the CDR3 is TGTGCCAGCAGCCAAGCGGGAGGTGGTGGAACTGAAGCTTTCTTT. It translates to CASSQAGGGGTEAFF.

V gene TRBV12-5 combines with J gene TRBJ2-3; maybe TRBD1 (6 bases). There are 13 residues in the CDR3. Germline V gene lookup returns CDR1 LGHNT and CDR2 FRNRAP. Trimming left V 7 bases short and J 2 bases short, with 10 bases between. The CDR3 coding sequence is TGTGCTAGTGAGGACAGTAACACAGATACGCAGTATTTT. This translates into CASEDSNTDTQYF.

This chain uses TRBV5-6 with TRBJ2-5, with D possibly being TRBD2 (7 bases). The ends were cut back, 0 bases at V and 4 bases at J, with 13 bases in the middle. The germline gives CDR1 SGHDT, CDR2 YYEEEE. The length of the CDR3 is 15 residues. The CDR3: CASSLGGEGGETQYF. In DNA form, the CDR3 reads TGTGCCAGCAGCTTGGGCGGGGAGGGGGGAGAGACCCAGTACTTC.

The chain recombines TRBV27 with TRBJ2-3; 14 bases line up with TRBD2. Germline V gene sequence: CDR1 MNHEY, CDR2 SMNVEV (reference sequence). The V and J ends lost 4 bases and 8 bases, in that order; junction bases with no gene match: 8. This CDR3 has 16 amino acids. CDR3 DNA sequence: TGTGCCAGCAGTTCCCCCGGGACTAGCGGGAGTCCTACGCAGTATTTT. Translating gives CASSSPGTSGSPTQYF.

This clone was counted only a few times. The chain joins TRBV4-1 to TRBJ1-1; D not certain. V lost 1 base and J lost 6, with 15 bases in between. The germline V gene encodes CDR1 MGHRA and CDR2 YSYEKL. This CDR3 is 15 amino acids long. The CDR3 is CASSQVLMGNPEAFF. CDR3 coding DNA: TGCGCCAGCAGCCAAGTCCTCATGGGCAACCCTGAAGCTTTCTTT.

The genes are TRBV6-6 and TRBJ1-6, with a tentative D call TRBD1 (6 bases). Germline-derived CDR1 and CDR2 are MNHNY and SVGAGI (reference sequence). The V and J ends lost 2 bases and 6 bases respectively, with 14 bases between them. The CDR3 contains 16 residues. CDR3 bases: TGTGCCAGCAGTTACGGGACACGAGGGAGTAATTCACCCCTCCACTTT. It translates to CASSYGTRGSNSPLHF.

The gene calls are TRBV18 and TRBJ1-5, with D maybe TRBD1 (6 bases). Trimming cost V 6 bases and J 2 bases, with 17 bases left between them. This CDR3 region has 16 residues. CDR1 is KGHSH and CDR2 is LQKENI in the germline V gene. CDR3 bases: TGTGCCAGCTCTCTGGGGGGGGGCGATCGCAATCAGCCCCAGCATTTT. Protein sequence: CASSLGGGDRNQPQHF.

This clone appeared a single time. This rearrangement joins TRBV29-1 to TRBJ2-7; 9 nucleotides line up with TRBD1. CDR1 is SQVTM, CDR2 ANQGSEA, per germline. J was trimmed by 2 bases and V by 5 bases; bases with no gene match: 4. The CDR3 loop spans 13 amino acids. CDR3 nucleotide sequence: TGCAGCGTTTCCCGACAGGGGGCCTACGAGCAGTACTTC. This gives the protein CSVSRQGAYEQYF.

The chain joins TRBV18 to TRBJ2-5; 7 bases line up with TRBD2. The germline V gene encodes CDR1 KGHSH and CDR2 LQKENI. With V trimmed by 1 base and J by 3 bases, 2 bases remained unmatched. This CDR3 region has 14 residues. The CDR3 sequence: CASSPRLAEETQYF. DNA for the CDR3: TGTGCCAGCTCACCACGGCTAGCGGAAGAGACCCAGTACTTC.

The chain has TRBV5-1 and TRBJ2-1, with TRBD2 identical over 10 bases. V lost 0 bases to trimming and J lost 7 bases; unmatched junction nucleotides: 4. This CDR3 has 15 amino acids. Germline assignment: CDR1 SGHRS and CDR2 YFSETQ. CDR3 coding DNA: TGCGCCAGCAGCTTGGGACTAGCGGGCTTTAATGAGCAGTTCTTC. It codes for CASSLGLAGFNEQFF.

Worth noting for this clone: Because it lacks the conserved phenylalanine or tryptophan at the end, this CDR3 is likely a read error. No DNA is shown, since the ends of the CDR3 on it are uncertain; the CDR3 is the one TCRdb lists. The CDR3 is CASSIVVLHPG. V usage is TRBV19 and J usage is TRBJ2-7; the tabulated D call, TRBD1, remains unverified against the DNA. Counting both end residues, the CDR3 totals 11 amino acids. Germline V gene lookup returns CDR1 LNHDA and CDR2 SQIVND (reference sequence).

This clone was seen at least ten times. This sequence joins TRBV7-2 and TRBJ1-1; no definite D call. This CDR3 has 14 residues. Germline V gene lookup returns CDR1 SGHTA and CDR2 FQGNSA. V shed 1 base and J shed 1 base, with 7 bases lying between them. CDR3: CASSLDSGNTEAFF. The CDR3 nucleotides read TGTGCCAGCAGCTTAGACAGCGGGAACACTGAAGCTTTCTTT.

This clone showed up just a few times. This rearrangement joins TRBV28 to TRBJ2-5; D unclear. The CDR3 consists of 13 residues. Germline V gene sequence: CDR1 MDHEN, CDR2 SYDVKM. V was clipped by 7 bases and J by 1 base, with 10 bases between them. The CDR3 DNA sequence: TGTGCCAGCACGAGGCCTTTCCAAGAGACCCAGTACTTC. Protein sequence: CASTRPFQETQYF.

In this sample, this clone turned up once. This chain joins TRBV10-3 and TRBJ2-4; D gene ambiguous. This CDR3 comprises 16 residues. The germline gives CDR1 ENHRY, CDR2 SYGVKD. Trimming removed 2 bases from V and 3 bases from J, with 14 bases in between. The CDR3 coding sequence is TGTGCCATCAGTGAGGAGGTGTGGTATGGCAAAAACATTCAGTACTTC. Translation: CAISEEVWYGKNIQYF.

The chain recombines TRBV5-1 with TRBJ1-2; D is perhaps TRBD1 (6 bases). CDR3 length: 14 residues. Germline V gene data show CDR1 as SGHRS and CDR2 as YFSETQ. V lost 2 bases and J 7 bases, leaving 15 bases between the germline ends. In DNA form, the CDR3 reads TGCGCCAGCAGCTTCGCGGGGGACACAGGTGGCTACACCTTC. This codes for CASSFAGDTGGYTF. Supplemented by reference TRBV5-1 and TRBJ1-2, the full variable domain reads KAGVTQTPRYLIKTRGQQVTLSCSPISGHRSVSWYQQTPGQGLQFLFEYFSETQRNKGNFPGRFSGRQFSNSRSEMNVSTLELGDSALYLCASSFAGDTGGYTFGSGTRLTVV.

V and J are TRBV9 and TRBJ1-2; 7 bases align to TRBD1. With 4 bases clipped from V and 4 bases from J, the junction kept 4 bases outside the gene matches. The V gene's germline CDR1 is SGDLS and CDR2 YYNGEE. The CDR3 contains 13 residues. The CDR3 DNA follows: TGTGCCAGCAGCCGGGACAGATTCTATGGCTACACCTTC. Translating gives CASSRDRFYGYTF.

The chain has TRBV3-1 (or the pseudogene TRBV3-2) and TRBJ1-1; D may be TRBD1 (5 bases). Between the trimmed V and J ends, which lost 6 bases and 3 bases, there was a span of 8 bases. The CDR3 totals 12 residues. The V gene's germline CDR1 is LGHDT and CDR2 YNNKEL (reference sequence). CDR3 sequence reads: CASRQVDTEAFF. The CDR3 coding sequence is TGTGCCAGCAGACAGGTCGACACTGAAGCTTTCTTT.

The genes are TRBV6-6 and TRBJ2-5; TRBD1 is a possible D gene (6 bases). V gave up 0 bases and J gave up 5 bases, with 10 bases separating them. CDR3 length: 14 residues. CDR1 is MNHNY, CDR2 SVGAGI, per germline (reference sequence). The CDR3 here is CASSYSQGLETQYF. The CDR3 DNA sequence: TGTGCCAGCAGTTACTCTCAGGGGTTGGAGACCCAGTACTTC.

The chain couples TRBV19 to TRBJ1-1; 7 bases agree with TRBD1. V shed 5 bases and J 1 base; nucleotides not matched to a gene: 4. The CDR3 consists of 14 residues. Per germline, CDR1 LNHDA and CDR2 SQIVND (reference sequence). DNA for the CDR3: TGTGCCAGTAGTCCGACAGGGAGGAACACTGAAGCTTTCTTT. This gives the protein CASSPTGRNTEAFF.

This chain links TRBV27 with TRBJ2-7, with TRBD1 as a possible D gene (5 bases). Germline CDR1 and CDR2: MNHEY and SMNVEV (reference sequence). CDR3 size: 13 residues. The V end was cut by 5 bases, the J end by 3 bases, with 11 bases between. The CDR3 is CASSPIQDYEQYF. The CDR3 DNA follows: TGTGCCAGCAGTCCCATACAGGACTACGAGCAGTACTTC.

This chain links TRBV13 with TRBJ2-3; 14 bases are a match to TRBD2. The CDR3 consists of 16 residues. V lost 6 bases, J lost 4 bases, and 6 bases stayed unmatched. Germline V lookup: CDR1 PRHDT, CDR2 FYEKMQ (reference sequence). For the CDR3, the DNA is TGTGCCAGCAGAAGGGGACTAGCGGGAGTTGCAGATACGCAGTATTTT. It yields the protein CASRRGLAGVADTQYF.

The gene calls are TRBV18 and TRBJ2-2, with unresolved D. The germline CDR1 and CDR2 sequences are KGHSH and LQKENI. The V and J ends lost 3 bases and 10 bases respectively, with 12 bases between them. The CDR3 loop spans 13 amino acids. Here the CDR3 reads CASSPRRDAELFF. The CDR3 nucleotides are TGTGCCAGCTCACCCCGGAGAGACGCGGAGCTGTTTTTT.